The clone carrying this T cell receptor beta chain was picked up one time. Germline V CDR1 and CDR2: MGHRA, YSYEKL. V lost 4 bases to trimming and J lost 2 bases; unmatched junction nucleotides: 11. The CDR3 sequence is 16 residues long. The entry originates in a study of radiotherapy plus CTLA-4 blockade in lung cancer. Overall study: Among all patients, more than 15% showed objective responses, while about 34% had disease control.

Sequencing was performed with immunoSEQ multiplex PCR; in TCRdb, only in-frame clones are kept and a portion is missing. Found here are around 70,000 clones, about nine tenths of them singletons; the top ten hold 40%. This receptor was identified in a human donor with non-small cell lung cancer that progressed on radiotherapy plus ipilimumab. Source: peripheral blood, taken from a patient treated with radiotherapy plus ipilimumab. The rearrangement joins TRBV4-1 to TRBJ2-7, with 7 bases lining up with TRBD1. CDR3: CASSRNPPQGAYEQYF. CDR3 bases: TGCGCCAGCAGCCGAAACCCCCCGCAGGGGGCCTACGAGCAGTACTTC.